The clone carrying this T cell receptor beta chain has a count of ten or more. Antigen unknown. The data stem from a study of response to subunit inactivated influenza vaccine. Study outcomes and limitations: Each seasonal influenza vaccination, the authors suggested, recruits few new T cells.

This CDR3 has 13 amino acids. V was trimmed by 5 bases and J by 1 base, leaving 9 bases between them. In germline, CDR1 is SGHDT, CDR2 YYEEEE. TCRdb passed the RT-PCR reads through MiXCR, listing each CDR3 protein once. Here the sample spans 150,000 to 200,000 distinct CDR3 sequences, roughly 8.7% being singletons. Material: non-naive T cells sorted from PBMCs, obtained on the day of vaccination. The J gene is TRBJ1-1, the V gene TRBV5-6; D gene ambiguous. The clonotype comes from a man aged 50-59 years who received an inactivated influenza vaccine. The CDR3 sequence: CASRGIANTEAFF. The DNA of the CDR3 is TGTGCCAGCAGGGGTATCGCGAACACTGAAGCTTTCTTT.